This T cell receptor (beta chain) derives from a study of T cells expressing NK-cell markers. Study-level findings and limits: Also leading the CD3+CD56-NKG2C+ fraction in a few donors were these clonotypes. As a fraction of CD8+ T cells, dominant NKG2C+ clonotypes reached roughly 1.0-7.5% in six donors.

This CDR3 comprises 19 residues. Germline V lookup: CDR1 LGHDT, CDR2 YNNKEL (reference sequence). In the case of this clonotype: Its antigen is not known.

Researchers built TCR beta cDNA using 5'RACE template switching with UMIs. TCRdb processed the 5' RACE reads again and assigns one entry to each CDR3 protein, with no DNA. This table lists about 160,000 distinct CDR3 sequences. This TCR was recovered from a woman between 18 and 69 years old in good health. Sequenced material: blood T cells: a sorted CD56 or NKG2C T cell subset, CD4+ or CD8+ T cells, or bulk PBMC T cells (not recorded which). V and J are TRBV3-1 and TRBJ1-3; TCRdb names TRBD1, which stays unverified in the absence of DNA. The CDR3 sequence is CASSQDLLQGHRAGNTIYF.